Below, one TCR beta chain is given with its context. Its antigen is not known. RNA served as the template for amplifying TCR beta CDR3 regions. HTBI-primed first-round RT-PCR preceded second-round multiplex PCR. TCRdb re-called the multiplex PCR reads through MiXCR, storing one row per CDR3 protein. The sample includes 230,000 or so distinct CDR3 sequences, approximately 42% of them seen just once. Ophthalmopathy in the donors was of moderate-to-severe activity, with CAS ≥3, NOSPECS ≥4 and duration under 3 months. Other autoimmune disease, uncontrolled infection, pregnancy and lactation led to exclusion. This entry comes from a study of Graves' ophthalmopathy and Graves' hyperthyroidism. Notes on the study in general: A 13-signature model separated ophthalmopathy from stable hyperthyroidism, reaching about 91% sensitivity and almost 82% specificity cross-validated.

Trimming shortened V by 5 bases and J by 3 bases, and 20 bases separated the two germline ends. The CDR3 sequence is 16 residues long. Germline lookup yields CDR1 SGHVS and CDR2 FNYEAQ. This TCR derives from an adult man with Graves' ophthalmopathy. Source material: peripheral blood. The genes are TRBV7-6 and TRBJ2-7; tentative D call: TRBD1 (5 bases). Here the CDR3 reads CASSGVLGQAFYEQYF. CDR3 nucleotide sequence: TGTGCCAGCAGCGGCGTTTTGGGGCAGGCCTTCTACGAGCAGTACTTC.